The next 6 T cell receptor beta chains were all read from a single sample in a study of blood T cell repertoires in COVID-19. Only in-frame clones appear in the TCRdb table, and some are missing; sequencing was by immunoSEQ multiplex PCR. Counted here are over 400,000 clones, approximately 83% occurring once; the ten biggest clones make up approximately 2.9%. Sequencing input: peripheral blood. These receptors came from a human donor in a cohort sampled during active COVID-19.

This clone occurred once. The J gene is TRBJ2-7, the V gene TRBV7-9; 8 nucleotides line up with TRBD2. The length of the CDR3 is 14 residues. With V trimmed by 5 bases and J by 2 bases, 5 bases remained unmatched. CDR1 is SEHNR and CDR2 is FQNEAQ in the germline V gene (reference sequence). CDR3 nucleotides: TGTGCCAGCAGCCCCAGCGGGAGTGCCTACGAGCAGTACTTC. Its protein is CASSPSGSAYEQYF.

The chain combines TRBV4-3 with TRBJ1-5; D ambiguous. The germline V gene has CDR1 LGHNA and CDR2 YSLEER. The V end was cut by 0 bases, the J end by 0 bases, with 6 bases between. This CDR3 comprises 15 residues. CDR3 protein: CASSQDPNSNQPQHF. In nucleotides, the CDR3 is TGCGCCAGCAGCCAAGACCCCAATAGCAATCAGCCCCAGCATTTT.

This chain uses TRBV27 with TRBJ1-5, with 10 bases matching TRBD1. CDR1 is MNHEY, CDR2 SMNVEV, per germline (reference sequence). The ends lost 5 bases at V and 5 bases at J; junction bases unmatched: 3. The CDR3 sequence is 14 residues long. The CDR3 spells CASSPDRGHQPQHF. In DNA, the CDR3 is TGTGCCAGCAGTCCCGACAGGGGGCATCAGCCCCAGCATTTT.

The chain carries TRBV14 and TRBJ1-3; D may be TRBD1 (5 bases). The length of the CDR3 is 17 residues. CDR1 is SGHDN, CDR2 FVKESK, per germline. The germline V and J ends were trimmed by 0 bases and 4 bases, with 16 bases remaining between them. The CDR3 loop is CASSQEATGAGGNTIYF. CDR3 nucleotide sequence: TGTGCCAGCAGCCAAGAAGCAACAGGAGCTGGCGGAAACACCATATATTTT.

This chain uses TRBV27 with TRBJ2-3; D might be TRBD2 (5 bases). CDR3 length equals 14 residues. Germline CDR1 reads MNHEY; CDR2 reads SMNVEV (reference sequence). V lost 4 bases and J 4 bases, leaving 12 bases between the germline ends. DNA of the CDR3: TGTGCCAGCAGTTGGAGAGGGAGCCCAGATACGCAGTATTTT. Amino acids: CASSWRGSPDTQYF.

The chain has TRBV25-1 and TRBJ1-1; tentatively, D is TRBD1 (5 bases). Trimming left V 5 bases short and J 4 bases short, with 14 bases between. Germline values: CDR1 MGHDK, CDR2 SYGVNS. CDR3 length equals 14 residues. The CDR3 spells CASSRDFTSTEAFF. DNA of the CDR3: TGTGCCAGCAGTCGGGACTTCACAAGCACTGAAGCTTTCTTT.